This T cell receptor beta chain derives from a study of blood T cell repertoires in COVID-19. Germline CDR1 reads GTSNPN; CDR2 reads SVGIG (reference sequence). V was clipped by 0 bases and J by 4 bases, with 9 bases between them. There are 14 residues in the CDR3. In the source study's methods: Amplifying reference gene primers gave estimates of nucleated cell counts. Sequencing used immunoSEQ multiplex PCR; TCRdb keeps in-frame clones, though not all of them. The V and J calls and the clone size are those of that table, but D and trimming were determined from the DNA. This table holds 90,000 to 150,000 clones, roughly 80% found once.

The chain has TRBV30 and TRBJ1-4, with D unclear. The source is a human donor in a cohort sampled during active COVID-19. Sequencing was carried out using peripheral blood. CDR3 residues: CAWSVSPVNEKLFF. The DNA of the CDR3 is TGTGCCTGGAGTGTATCGCCAGTTAATGAAAAACTGTTTTTT.